One sample yielded the 26 T cell receptor beta chains listed below, sequenced in a study of blood T cells in healthy people across ages. Through a sample-barcoded 5' primer and a J-beta primer mix, a second PCR was run for about 6 to 11 cycles. TCRdb re-analysed the 5' RACE reads in MiXCR, keeping a single row per CDR3 protein. The sample consists of about 970,000 distinct CDR3 sequences, roughly 50% of them appearing once. The sequenced sample was blood. These receptor sequences come from an older woman in good health.

This clonotype was observed a few times. The chain recombines TRBV4-3 with TRBJ2-7; 9 bases fit TRBD1. Germline CDR1 is LGHNA and CDR2 is YSLEER. The CDR3 is made up of 13 amino acids. V lost 6 bases, J lost 7 bases, and 7 bases stayed unmatched. Here the CDR3 DNA reads TGCGCCAGCAGTGCACAGGGGGCGCGAGAGCAGTACTTC. Its translation: CASSAQGAREQYF.

A few counts support this clonotype. Written as DNA, the CDR3 is TGCAGTGCTAGTGTGGCAGATACGCAGTATTTT. Its protein product is CSASVADTQYF. The chain recombines TRBV20-1 with TRBJ2-3, with no clear D. CDR1 is DFQATT and CDR2 is SNEGSKA in the germline V gene (reference sequence). The length of the CDR3 is 11 residues. Trimming shortened V by 3 bases and J by 4 bases, and 5 bases separated the two germline ends.

This rearrangement joins TRBV20-1 to TRBJ2-3; TRBD2 agrees at 9 bases. This CDR3 has 15 amino acids. Germline V gene data show CDR1 as DFQATT and CDR2 as SNEGSKA (reference sequence). V shed 1 base and J 2 bases; nucleotides not matched to a gene: 4. CDR3 protein: CSARAVAGATDTQYF. DNA for the CDR3: TGCAGTGCTAGAGCGGTAGCGGGAGCCACAGATACGCAGTATTTT.

The V call is TRBV24-1, the J call TRBJ2-1; D is perhaps TRBD2 (5 bases). CDR1 and CDR2 from the germline V gene are KGHDR and SFDVKD. Trimming removed 2 bases at V and 8 bases at J, with 9 bases between. The CDR3 sequence is 13 residues long. The CDR3 loop is CATSDYGMDEQFF. In nucleotides, the CDR3 is TGTGCCACCAGTGATTACGGGATGGATGAGCAGTTCTTC.

The rearrangement links TRBV10-3 to TRBJ2-1; D not resolved. CDR3 length: 11 amino acids. V gave up 10 bases and J gave up 4 bases, with 8 bases separating them. Germline-derived CDR1 and CDR2 are ENHRY and SYGVKD. For the CDR3, the DNA is TGTGCCACCGCGTCGTACAATGAGCAGTTCTTC. It is translated as CATASYNEQFF.

The chain joins TRBV6-5 to TRBJ2-7; either TRBD1 or TRBD2 may supply D (5 bases each). The CDR3 length is 12 residues. V dropped 10 bases and J dropped 3 bases, with 13 bases sitting between them. Per the germline V gene, CDR1 is MNHEY and CDR2 is SVGAGI. CDR3 sequence reads: CAINRDDYEQYF. The CDR3 nucleotides read TGTGCCATCAACCGGGACGACTACGAGCAGTACTTC.

The V gene is TRBV6-2 or TRBV6-3, the J gene TRBJ2-7; no clear D gene. Germline V lookup: CDR1 MNHEY, CDR2 SVGEGT. Trimming left V 3 bases short and J 0 bases short, with 12 bases between. CDR3 length: 15 residues. CDR3 region: CASSYLHPSSYEQYF. The CDR3 bases are TGTGCCAGCAGTTATCTGCACCCAAGCTCCTACGAGCAGTACTTC.

V gene TRBV12-3 or TRBV12-4 combines with J gene TRBJ1-1; possible D gene TRBD1, 6 bases. The CDR3 is 15 residues long. Trimming cost V 5 bases and J 0 bases, with 13 bases left between them. CDR3 DNA: TGTGCCAGCAGTCCACAGACAGGTGTGAACACTGAAGCTTTCTTT. Amino acid sequence: CASSPQTGVNTEAFF.

The sample holds a few counts of this clonotype. The chain recombines TRBV20-1 with TRBJ1-2; 8 bases are shared with TRBD1. The CDR3 totals 15 residues. Germline values: CDR1 DFQATT, CDR2 SNEGSKA (reference sequence). Trimming took 5 bases from V and 5 from J; bases not matched to a gene: 13. The CDR3 nucleotides are TGCAGTGCTCGTAGAGGACAGGGAACGTTGTATGGCTACACCTTC. Encoded protein: CSARRGQGTLYGYTF.

This clonotype has at least ten counts. This chain uses TRBV12-3 or TRBV12-4 with TRBJ1-2, with TRBD1 matching 10 bases. The CDR3 is 13 residues long. V shed 5 bases and J 7 bases; nucleotides not matched to a gene: 4. The CDR3 DNA follows: TGTGCCAGCAGTGACAGGGGGCATGTTGGCTACACCTTC. Its protein is CASSDRGHVGYTF.

This clonotype was counted between two and nine times. The gene calls are TRBV11-2 and TRBJ2-5, with D unresolved. Per the germline V gene, CDR1 is SGHAT and CDR2 is FQNNGV. This CDR3 is built from 14 residues. V lost 5 bases to trimming and J lost 5 bases, with 15 bases between them. The CDR3 DNA sequence: TGTGCCAGCAGCCGAAGCTTTGACAAGGAGACCCAGTACTTC. Protein sequence: CASSRSFDKETQYF.

Points on this clonotype: Compared with germline, one end of the junction differs, possibly owing to a read error. The rearrangement links TRBV4-3 to TRBJ2-1; 9 bases are a match to TRBD2. CDR3 length: 19 amino acids. Germline assignment: CDR1 LGHNA and CDR2 YSLEER. This chain's CDR3 is CAGSQVPGVLSGRGNEQFF. The CDR3 DNA follows: TGCGCCGGCAGCCAAGTTCCGGGGGTACTTAGCGGGAGAGGGAATGAGCAGTTCTTC.

This clonotype was found once. The gene calls are TRBV20-1 and TRBJ2-5; no reliable D call. The better agreement between TRBJ2-7 and the DNA end casts doubt on the J call. In germline, CDR1 is DFQATT, CDR2 SNEGSKA (reference sequence). This CDR3 has 13 amino acids. The CDR3 nucleotides are TGCAGTGCTAGTTCCGCCCCCCACCCCGAGCAGTACTTC. It translates to CSASSAPHPEQYF.

This clonotype was detected many times. V gene TRBV7-2 combines with J gene TRBJ2-2; D may be TRBD2 (6 bases). The CDR3 spans 13 residues. Germline assignment: CDR1 SGHTA and CDR2 FQGNSA. V was cut by 3 bases and J by 6 bases, with 8 bases left in between. CDR3 in DNA: TGTGCCAGCAGCTTTACGGGAGCCGGGGAGCTGTTTTTT. It is translated as CASSFTGAGELFF.

This clonotype has a single count. The gene calls are TRBV10-3 and TRBJ2-3, with 8 positions matching TRBD2. Germline lookup yields CDR1 ENHRY and CDR2 SYGVKD. After removal of 2 bases from V and 1 base from J, the junction contained 11 bases not matched to a gene. The CDR3 is 18 amino acids. In DNA, the CDR3 is TGTGCCATCAGTGAGGGGGGTCGTTTAGCGGGACGCACAGATACGCAGTATTTT. Its protein product is CAISEGGRLAGRTDTQYF.

This clonotype was counted only a few times. The rearrangement links TRBV4-2 to TRBJ2-1; D may be TRBD1 (5 bases). Germline V gene lookup returns CDR1 LGHNA and CDR2 YNFKEQ. V dropped 4 bases and J dropped 5 bases, with 18 bases sitting between them. There are 16 residues in the CDR3. In nucleotides, the CDR3 is TGTGCCAGCAGCCCATTAAACTATGCAGGGAACAATGAGCAGTTCTTC. It codes for CASSPLNYAGNNEQFF.

This clonotype has a count of ten or more. The V call is TRBV10-3, the J call TRBJ1-2; no clear D. CDR1 is ENHRY and CDR2 is SYGVKD in the germline V gene. CDR3 length: 15 residues. V was trimmed by 0 bases and J by 3 bases, leaving 11 bases between them. The DNA for the CDR3 is TGTGCCATCAGTGAGTCAGGCAGACAATACTATGGCTACACCTTC. It translates to CAISESGRQYYGYTF.

In its sample, this clonotype was seen a few times. The chain uses TRBV29-1 and TRBJ2-1; 8 bases are a match to TRBD2. Matching the DNA end better, TRBJ2-7 makes the J call doubtful. This CDR3 contains 14 residues. CDR1 SQVTM and CDR2 ANQGSEA come from the germline V gene. This CDR3 reads CSVNGLAEYNEQYF. The DNA for the CDR3 is TGCAGCGTTAACGGACTAGCAGAATACAATGAGCAGTACTTC.

This clonotype appeared a few times. The chain couples TRBV27 to TRBJ2-1, with 8 bases that match TRBD2. This CDR3 has 15 amino acids. With 4 bases clipped from V and 5 bases from J, the junction kept 7 bases outside the gene matches. The germline V gene has CDR1 MNHEY and CDR2 SMNVEV (reference sequence). As DNA, the CDR3 is TGTGCCAGCAGTTATGGAGTAGCGGGACACAATGAGCAGTTCTTC. It yields the protein CASSYGVAGHNEQFF.

This chain links TRBV12-3 or TRBV12-4 with TRBJ2-3; no firm D call. V shed 1 base and J shed 0 bases, with 11 bases lying between them. This CDR3 is built from 16 residues. The DNA of the CDR3 is TGTGCCAGCAGTTTAGGACACACGTCTAGCACAGATACGCAGTATTTT. This sequence encodes CASSLGHTSSTDTQYF.

V usage is TRBV7-2 and J usage is TRBJ1-2, with D hard to call. The V gene lost 5 bases and the J gene lost 7 bases, with 14 bases spanning the gap. The CDR3 is made up of 13 amino acids. Germline V gene data show CDR1 as SGHTA and CDR2 as FQGNSA. This CDR3 reads CASSVEVRSGYTF. The CDR3 coding sequence is TGTGCCAGCAGCGTAGAGGTACGGAGTGGCTACACCTTC.

This clonotype showed up just once. This chain joins TRBV12-3 or TRBV12-4 and TRBJ1-6; D unclear. With 6 bases removed from V and 9 bases from J, the gap between germline ends came to 15 bases. The CDR3 loop spans 14 amino acids. In nucleotides, the CDR3 is TGTGCCAGCAGGTCCGAGGGAATGGTTTCACCCCTCCACTTT. This gives the protein CASRSEGMVSPLHF.

The V gene is TRBV7-8, the J gene TRBJ2-3; D might be TRBD2 (6 bases). V was shortened by 0 bases and J by 2 bases, with 18 bases between the two germline ends. There are 18 residues in the CDR3. Germline V lookup: CDR1 SGHVS, CDR2 FQNEAQ. The CDR3, as DNA: TGTGCCAGCAGCTTAGCGCCAATTCTGGGACTTCTCACAGATACGCAGTATTTT. This translates into CASSLAPILGLLTDTQYF. The whole variable domain, filled in from reference TRBV7-8 and TRBJ2-3, reads GAGVSQSPRYKVAKRGQDVALRCDPISGHVSLFWYQQALGQGPEFLTYFQNEAQLDKSGLPSDRFFAERPEGSVSTLKIQRTQQEDSAVYLCASSLAPILGLLTDTQYFGPGTRLTVL.

In its sample, this clonotype was seen a few times. The rearrangement uses TRBV29-1 and TRBJ2-4; 12 nucleotides align to TRBD2. CDR1 is SQVTM and CDR2 is ANQGSEA in the germline V gene. V shed 1 base and J 13 bases; nucleotides not matched to a gene: 8. CDR3 size: 14 residues. This CDR3 is CSVEGLAGVSEQYF. The CDR3 DNA reads as TGCAGCGTTGAAGGACTAGCGGGAGTGAGTGAGCAGTACTTC.

The J gene is TRBJ1-6, the V gene TRBV7-3; D perhaps matches TRBD1 (5 bases). Germline-derived CDR1 and CDR2 are SGHTA and FQGTGA. V was trimmed by 1 base and J by 5 bases, leaving 6 bases between them. The CDR3 spans 14 residues. As DNA, the CDR3 is TGTGCCAGCAGCTTAATGGGGGATAATTCACCCCTCCACTTT. Translated, it gives CASSLMGDNSPLHF.

The chain is built from TRBV5-1 and TRBJ2-5; TRBD2 agrees at 9 bases. Trimming cost V 2 bases and J 4 bases; bases outside gene matches: 6. This CDR3 has 15 residues. CDR1 is SGHRS, CDR2 YFSETQ, per germline. In DNA form, the CDR3 reads TGCGCCAGCAGCTTCCTACTAGCGGGTCGAGAGACCCAGTACTTC. As protein: CASSFLLAGRETQYF.